The entry below gives a single TCR beta chain sequence along with its context. This sample was taken from a study of control samples from healthy donors and cancer patients. Clones were sequenced by immunoSEQ multiplex PCR, and TCRdb holds only the in-frame ones, with some missing. The sample yields 400,000 to 450,000 clones, about 93% seen once. This CDR3 spans 16 amino acids. This chain joins TRBV1 and TRBJ2-7. TRBV1 is deemed a pseudogene. The clonotype comes from a man aged 35-49 years with head and neck cancer. The sequencing input was PBMCs. This CDR3 reads CTSSQDRLEYTYEQYF. DNA for the CDR3: TGCACCAGCAGCCAAGATCGGCTCGAATATACCTACGAGCAGTACTTC.